A selection of T cell receptor beta chains follows, all from one sample in a study of blood T cell repertoires in COVID-19. Sequencing used immunoSEQ multiplex PCR; TCRdb keeps in-frame clones, though not all of them. The repertoire holds fewer than 150,000 clones, with over 60% as singletons. Sample: peripheral blood. The origin of the receptors is a man between 65 and 79 years old with acute or convalescent COVID-19. Both conserved end residues are part of each CDR3. A D gene is named only where the DNA matches it firmly. Only some rows state a clone size, as once, few, many or a class for expanded clones.

V gene: TRBV4-3
CDR3 length: 15
clone size: NA
J gene: TRBJ2-7
D gene: TRBD2
CDR3 DNA: TGCGCCAGCAGCCAAACTAGCGGGGCCTCCTACGAGCAGTACTTC
CDR3 protein: CASSQTSGASYEQYF

V gene: TRBV9
CDR3 length: 16
clone size: NA
J gene: TRBJ1-6
D gene: NA
CDR3 DNA: TGTGCCAGCAGCGTACGAGACAGCAGCAATAATTCACCCCTCCACTTT
CDR3 protein: CASSVRDSSNNSPLHF

V gene: TRBV30
CDR3 length: 11
clone size: few
J gene: TRBJ1-4
D gene: NA
CDR3 DNA: TGTGCCTGGGGACATAGAGAAAAACTGTTTTTT
CDR3 protein: CAWGHREKLFF

V gene: TRBV7-7
CDR3 length: 16
clone size: few
J gene: TRBJ2-7
D gene: TRBD1
CDR3 DNA: TGTGCCAGCAGCTTAGGATCGCTGGGACAGGGGGCTGAGCAGTACTTC
CDR3 protein: CASSLGSLGQGAEQYF

V gene: TRBV7-2
CDR3 length: 14
clone size: NA
J gene: TRBJ1-5
D gene: TRBD1
CDR3 DNA: TGTGCCAGCAGACTACTAGGAGGGGGCCAGCCCCAGCATTTT
CDR3 protein: CASRLLGGGQPQHF

V gene: TRBV28
CDR3 length: 15
clone size: NA
J gene: TRBJ2-5
D gene: TRBD1
CDR3 DNA: TGTGCCAGCAGTTTATGGGGACAGGCTCAAGAGACCCAGTACTTC
CDR3 protein: CASSLWGQAQETQYF

V gene: TRBV18
CDR3 length: 16
clone size: NA
J gene: TRBJ1-1
D gene: NA
CDR3 DNA: TGTGCCAGCTCACCACCGCGGACAGCCATGAACACTGAAGCTTTCTTT
CDR3 protein: CASSPPRTAMNTEAFF

V gene: TRBV19
CDR3 length: 13
clone size: NA
J gene: TRBJ1-1
D gene: TRBD1
CDR3 DNA: TGTGCCAGTAGCCGGACAGGGAGGACTGAAGCTTTCTTT
CDR3 protein: CASSRTGRTEAFF

V gene: TRBV28
CDR3 length: 17
clone size: NA
J gene: TRBJ2-2
D gene: NA
CDR3 DNA: TGTGCCAGCACCCGACAGGATCCTTTCGCGAACACCGGGGAGCTGTTTTTT
CDR3 protein: CASTRQDPFANTGELFF

V gene: TRBV28
CDR3 length: 16
clone size: NA
J gene: TRBJ2-1
D gene: NA
CDR3 DNA: TGTGCCAGCAGTAAAACCCCACTCGACAGGACCAATGAGCAGTTCTTC
CDR3 protein: CASSKTPLDRTNEQFF

V gene: TRBV5-5
CDR3 length: 14
clone size: NA
J gene: TRBJ2-3
D gene: TRBD1
CDR3 DNA: TGTGCCAGCAGCAGGGACAGGAGCACAGATACGCAGTATTTT
CDR3 protein: CASSRDRSTDTQYF

V gene: TRBV7-8
CDR3 length: 14
clone size: NA
J gene: TRBJ2-1
D gene: TRBD2
CDR3 DNA: TGTGCCAGCAGCACCCGACTAGCTTCGGATGAGCAGTTCTTC
CDR3 protein: CASSTRLASDEQFF

V gene: TRBV11-2
CDR3 length: 14
clone size: NA
J gene: TRBJ2-1
D gene: NA
CDR3 DNA: TGTGCCAGCAGCTTAGAAGGCGGTCCAAATGAGCAGTTCTTC
CDR3 protein: CASSLEGGPNEQFF

V gene: TRBV7-6
CDR3 length: 15
clone size: NA
J gene: TRBJ2-3
D gene: NA
CDR3 DNA: TGTGCCAGCAGCTTAGTCCCTAGCGTCACAGATACGCAGTATTTT
CDR3 protein: CASSLVPSVTDTQYF

V gene: TRBV7-2
CDR3 length: 16
clone size: NA
J gene: TRBJ2-1
D gene: NA
CDR3 DNA: TGTGCCAGCAGCTTGGGGGCGGCAGCGGGGTACAATGAGCAGTTCTTC
CDR3 protein: CASSLGAAAGYNEQFF

V gene: TRBV9
CDR3 length: 15
clone size: NA
J gene: TRBJ2-1
D gene: TRBD2
CDR3 DNA: TGTGCCAGCAGCGTAGTTGGGGGGGAGTACAATGAGCAGTTCTTC
CDR3 protein: CASSVVGGEYNEQFF

V gene: TRBV5-5
CDR3 length: 14
clone size: NA
J gene: TRBJ1-2
D gene: TRBD1
CDR3 DNA: TGTGCCAGCAGCAAGGGACAGATCAACTATGGCTACACCTTC
CDR3 protein: CASSKGQINYGYTF

V gene: TRBV19
CDR3 length: 17
clone size: NA
J gene: TRBJ1-5
D gene: NA
CDR3 DNA: TGTGCCAGTAGTATAGATCATCAAGCCCGGGGCAATCAGCCCCAGCATTTT
CDR3 protein: CASSIDHQARGNQPQHF

V gene: TRBV2
CDR3 length: 13
clone size: few
J gene: TRBJ1-6
D gene: NA
CDR3 DNA: TGTGCCAGCAGTGAAGGGGGCGCAACACCCCTCCACTTT
CDR3 protein: CASSEGGATPLHF

V gene: TRBV19
CDR3 length: 14
clone size: NA
J gene: TRBJ2-2
D gene: NA
CDR3 DNA: TGTGCCAGTAGTATGTCTAGCAATCGCGGGGAGCTGTTTTTT
CDR3 protein: CASSMSSNRGELFF

V gene: TRBV7-3
CDR3 length: 13
clone size: NA
J gene: TRBJ2-7
D gene: NA
CDR3 DNA: TGTGCCAGCAGCTTATCGGACTTCACGGAGCAGTACTTC
CDR3 protein: CASSLSDFTEQYF

V gene: TRBV4-1
CDR3 length: 16
clone size: NA
J gene: TRBJ1-1
D gene: TRBD1
CDR3 DNA: TGCGCCAGCAGCCAAGAACCGGGACAGCGTTTGGGTGAAGCTTTCTTT
CDR3 protein: CASSQEPGQRLGEAFF

V gene: TRBV24-1
CDR3 length: 13
clone size: NA
J gene: TRBJ2-7
D gene: NA
CDR3 DNA: TGTGCCACCGCAGGGGGGCCCAGCTACGAGCAGTACTTC
CDR3 protein: CATAGGPSYEQYF

V gene: TRBV5-1
CDR3 length: 15
clone size: many
J gene: TRBJ2-3
D gene: TRBD1
CDR3 DNA: TGCGCCAGCAGCTTTACAGGGGTTAGGACAGATACGCAGTATTTT
CDR3 protein: CASSFTGVRTDTQYF

V gene: TRBV18
CDR3 length: 15
clone size: NA
J gene: TRBJ1-3
D gene: NA
CDR3 DNA: TGTGCCAGCTCGGCTGGAGGGGACCGTGGAAACACCATATATTTT
CDR3 protein: CASSAGGDRGNTIYF

V gene: TRBV19
CDR3 length: 13
clone size: NA
J gene: TRBJ1-2
D gene: NA
CDR3 DNA: TGTGCCAGTAGTATTGGCACTAACTATGGCTACACCTTC
CDR3 protein: CASSIGTNYGYTF

V gene: TRBV23-1
CDR3 length: 17
clone size: NA
J gene: TRBJ2-2
D gene: TRBD1
CDR3 DNA: TGCGCCAGCAGTCAACCGGGACAGGTGGAGTTTGGCGGGGAGCTGTTTTTT
CDR3 protein: CASSQPGQVEFGGELFF

V gene: TRBV5-6
CDR3 length: 18
clone size: NA
J gene: TRBJ2-7
D gene: TRBD1
CDR3 DNA: TGTGCCAGCAGCTTGCTTCGTCTCGCCGGGACAGGGCTTTACGAGCAGTACTTC
CDR3 protein: CASSLLRLAGTGLYEQYF

V gene: TRBV28
CDR3 length: 14
clone size: NA
J gene: TRBJ1-2
D gene: NA
CDR3 DNA: TGTGCCAGCAGTTTTGGCCCGACAGTAGGAGGCTACACCTTC
CDR3 protein: CASSFGPTVGGYTF

V gene: TRBV6-6
CDR3 length: 15
clone size: NA
J gene: TRBJ2-5
D gene: TRBD1
CDR3 DNA: TGTGCCAGCAGTGCCCGGGACAGGGTTGTGGAGACCCAGTACTTC
CDR3 protein: CASSARDRVVETQYF

V gene: TRBV7-8
CDR3 length: 12
clone size: NA
J gene: TRBJ2-1
D gene: NA
CDR3 DNA: TGTGCCAGCAGCGCAAAGAGGGATGAGCAGTTCTTC
CDR3 protein: CASSAKRDEQFF

V gene: TRBV6-6
CDR3 length: 16
clone size: NA
J gene: TRBJ2-7
D gene: NA
CDR3 DNA: TGTGCCAGCAGTCGCGGTCAGGGGTTTTCTATCCACGAGCAGTACTTC
CDR3 protein: CASSRGQGFSIHEQYF

V gene: TRBV18
CDR3 length: 14
clone size: NA
J gene: TRBJ1-2
D gene: TRBD1
CDR3 DNA: TGTGCCAGCTCACCGCTGGGACAGGATTATGGCTACACCTTC
CDR3 protein: CASSPLGQDYGYTF

V gene: TRBV5-1
CDR3 length: 15
clone size: NA
J gene: TRBJ2-7
D gene: NA
CDR3 DNA: TGCGCCAGCAGCCTACGTCCCTCTTCTTACTACGAGCAGTACTTC
CDR3 protein: CASSLRPSSYYEQYF

V gene: TRBV28
CDR3 length: 16
clone size: NA
J gene: TRBJ1-6
D gene: NA
CDR3 DNA: TGTGCCAGCAGTTTCCTCTCCACTTGGGCCAGACCACCCCTCCACTTT
CDR3 protein: CASSFLSTWARPPLHF

V gene: TRBV30
CDR3 length: 13
clone size: few
J gene: TRBJ1-2
D gene: TRBD1
CDR3 DNA: TGTGCCTCGACGGGACAGGGGGCGCTTCGCTACACCTTC
CDR3 protein: CASTGQGALRYTF

V gene: TRBV5-1
CDR3 length: 13
clone size: NA
J gene: TRBJ1-4
D gene: NA
CDR3 DNA: TGCGCCAGCAGCTTGCAGGGTGGGGAAAAACTGTTTTTT
CDR3 protein: CASSLQGGEKLFF

V gene: TRBV11-3
CDR3 length: 15
clone size: few
J gene: TRBJ2-1
D gene: TRBD2
CDR3 DNA: TGTGCCAGCAGCTTAGCGGGAGGAAACTACAATGAGCAGTTCTTC
CDR3 protein: CASSLAGGNYNEQFF

V gene: TRBV18
CDR3 length: 15
clone size: NA
J gene: TRBJ2-7
D gene: TRBD1
CDR3 DNA: TGTGCCAGCTCACCACCGAGGACAGGGGGCTCCGAGCAGTACTTC
CDR3 protein: CASSPPRTGGSEQYF

V gene: TRBV7-6
CDR3 length: 18
clone size: NA
J gene: TRBJ2-6
D gene: TRBD1
CDR3 DNA: TGTGCCAGCAGCTCGAACCGGGACAGCTCGGCTGGGGCCAACGTCCTGACTTTC
CDR3 protein: CASSSNRDSSAGANVLTF

V gene: TRBV5-1
CDR3 length: 15
clone size: NA
J gene: TRBJ2-7
D gene: TRBD1
CDR3 DNA: TGCGCCAGCAGCTCCGCCGGGACAGGGAATATCGAGCAGTACTTC
CDR3 protein: CASSSAGTGNIEQYF

V gene: TRBV27
CDR3 length: 15
clone size: NA
J gene: TRBJ2-7
D gene: NA
CDR3 DNA: TGTGCCAGCAGTTACGCCGCTACAGAATTCTACGAGCAGTACTTC
CDR3 protein: CASSYAATEFYEQYF

V gene: TRBV27
CDR3 length: 13
clone size: NA
J gene: TRBJ2-7
D gene: TRBD1
CDR3 DNA: TGTGCCAGCGCCGGGACAGGGGTGGGCGAGCAGTACTTC
CDR3 protein: CASAGTGVGEQYF

V gene: TRBV5-4
CDR3 length: 15
clone size: NA
J gene: TRBJ1-2
D gene: NA
CDR3 DNA: TGTGCCAGCAGCTTGGGGCTAGGGAGCATATATGGCTACACCTTC
CDR3 protein: CASSLGLGSIYGYTF